These 20 T cell receptor beta chains share one sample of origin, sequenced in a study of blood T cell repertoires in COVID-19. Here immunoSEQ multiplex PCR was the method, and the copy in TCRdb shows in-frame clones only, minus some. Here the sample spans about 160,000 clones, 92% being singletons. The sequenced sample was peripheral blood. Receptor source: a young man with COVID-19, enrolled during active disease.

CDR3 bases: TGCGCCAGCAGTCAATCGAACGGGGGCTATGGCTACACCTTC. The encoded protein is CASSQSNGGYGYTF. The chain joins TRBV23-1 to TRBJ1-2; D is possibly TRBD1 (5 bases). TRBV23-1 is assigned to the ORF class and has an uncertain function. The CDR3 totals 14 residues. V gave up 0 bases and J gave up 4 bases, with 9 bases separating them.

The chain employs TRBV11-2 and TRBJ1-2, with D possibly matching TRBD1 (5 bases). The CDR3 has 15 residues. The V end lost 2 bases, the J end lost 6 bases, and 16 bases lay between the germline ends. The germline V gene encodes CDR1 SGHAT and CDR2 FQNNGV. CDR3 nucleotides: TGTGCCAGCAGCTTAATTATGGATAGGGGCGATGGCTACACCTTC. Encoded protein: CASSLIMDRGDGYTF.

This chain connects TRBV6-5 to TRBJ2-7, with 7 positions matching TRBD1. Germline V gene data show CDR1 as MNHEY and CDR2 as SVGAGI. J gave up 2 bases and V 7 bases, and 11 bases lay outside the gene matches. The CDR3 runs 15 residues. CDR3 amino acids: CASTPAPGGPYEQYF. The CDR3 DNA follows: TGTGCCAGCACCCCGGCGCCAGGGGGTCCCTACGAGCAGTACTTC.

The chain couples TRBV27 to TRBJ1-2; D might be TRBD1 (5 bases). This CDR3 spans 15 amino acids. Germline assignment: CDR1 MNHEY and CDR2 SMNVEV (reference sequence). Trimming shortened V by 2 bases and J by 4 bases, and 14 bases separated the two germline ends. The CDR3 protein is CASSLSVGQTYGYTF. As DNA, the CDR3 is TGTGCCAGCAGTTTAAGCGTGGGGCAGACCTATGGCTACACCTTC.

This chain links TRBV4-1 with TRBJ1-4; TRBD1 might be the D (5 bases). CDR1 and CDR2 from the germline V gene are MGHRA and YSYEKL. V lost 1 base and J 6 bases, leaving 24 bases between the germline ends. The CDR3 runs to 19 residues. CDR3 in amino acids: CASSQAGRGLILEDEKLFF. CDR3 bases: TGCGCCAGCAGCCAAGCCGGAAGGGGTTTGATTCTAGAGGATGAAAAACTGTTTTTT.

V gene TRBV12-3 or TRBV12-4 combines with J gene TRBJ2-5; maybe TRBD1 (6 bases). The CDR3 covers 13 residues. The V and J ends lost 2 bases and 5 bases respectively, with 9 bases between them. The CDR3 loop reads CASSLYQGETQYF. The DNA for the CDR3 is TGTGCCAGCAGTTTATACCAGGGGGAGACCCAGTACTTC.

The CDR3 loop reads CASSPEREGYSNQPQYF. Written as DNA, the CDR3 is TGTGCCAGCTCACCCGAGAGAGAAGGCTATAGCAATCAGCCCCAGTATTTT. J is TRBJ1-5 and V is TRBV18; D unresolved. The J call is doubtful: the DNA matches TRBJ2-3 better. The CDR3 is 17 amino acids. The germline CDR1 and CDR2 sequences are KGHSH and LQKENI.

V usage is TRBV4-3 and J usage is TRBJ2-3; 13 positions match TRBD2. The germline gives CDR1 LGHNA, CDR2 YSLEER. V shed 0 bases and J 6 bases; nucleotides not matched to a gene: 3. The CDR3 runs 16 residues. The CDR3 DNA reads TGCGCCAGCAGCCAAGAACTAGCGGGGGGGCCGGATACGCAGTATTTT. The encoded protein is CASSQELAGGPDTQYF.

This clone was recorded only once. The chain's CDR3 is CASSVSSISGNTIYF. CDR3 sequence (DNA): TGTGCCAGCAGCGTATCAAGCATCTCTGGAAACACCATATATTTT. The chain combines TRBV9 with TRBJ1-3; D is unclear. The CDR3 extends over 15 amino acids. Per the germline V gene, CDR1 is SGDLS and CDR2 is YYNGEE. Between the trimmed V and J ends, which lost 1 base and 0 bases, there was a span of 8 bases.

The chain joins TRBV9 to TRBJ1-4, with D possibly matching TRBD1 (6 bases). This CDR3 contains 14 residues. V dropped 4 bases and J dropped 7 bases, with 14 bases sitting between them. CDR1 is SGDLS and CDR2 is YYNGEE in the germline V gene. The DNA for the CDR3 is TGTGCCAGCAGCCCCAGAGGGGGGGCTGAAAAACTGTTTTTT. Translation: CASSPRGGAEKLFF.

The chain couples TRBV12-3 or TRBV12-4 to TRBJ1-5, with D hard to call. The CDR3 length is 13 residues. The ends were cut back, 2 bases at V and 6 bases at J, with 8 bases in the middle. The CDR3 is CASSLLGGQPQHF. In DNA form, the CDR3 reads TGTGCCAGCAGTTTATTAGGAGGTCAGCCCCAGCATTTT.

This chain links TRBV6-5 with TRBJ1-2; D possibly corresponds to TRBD1 (5 bases). This CDR3 has 14 amino acids. V was clipped by 2 bases and J by 2 bases, with 9 bases between them. Germline lookup yields CDR1 MNHEY and CDR2 SVGAGI. The CDR3 coding sequence is TGTGCCAGCAGTTACAGGGGCTCCAACTATGGCTACACCTTC. Translated, it gives CASSYRGSNYGYTF.

The chain joins TRBV25-1 to TRBJ1-6, with D maybe TRBD1 (6 bases). This CDR3 has 17 residues. CDR1 is MGHDK, CDR2 SYGVNS, per germline. V was clipped by 3 bases and J by 4 bases, with 16 bases between them. The CDR3 loop is CASSEIGQRSYNSPLHF. The CDR3 DNA sequence: TGTGCCAGCAGTGAGATAGGACAGCGCAGTTATAATTCACCCCTCCACTTT.

The chain links TRBV4-3 to TRBJ2-1; TRBD1 aligns across 9 bases. From germline, CDR1 is LGHNA and CDR2 YSLEER. V lost 2 bases, J lost 4 bases, and 6 bases stayed unmatched. This CDR3 has 16 amino acids. The CDR3 is CASSQLTGGGYNEQFF. The CDR3 DNA follows: TGCGCCAGCAGCCAACTTACAGGGGGCGGGTACAATGAGCAGTTCTTC.

This clone was recorded only once. The V call is TRBV6-2 or TRBV6-3, the J call TRBJ2-5, with D tentatively TRBD2 (7 bases). V was pared by 1 base and J by 5 bases, with 11 bases between. CDR1 is MNHEY, CDR2 SVGEGT, per germline. The CDR3 contains 14 residues. CDR3 protein: CASSYWGGSETQYF. The CDR3 DNA is TGTGCCAGCAGTTACTGGGGGGGCTCGGAGACCCAGTACTTC.

The V and J genes are TRBV30 and TRBJ1-2, with D hard to call. The CDR3 sequence is 11 residues long. V was pared by 0 bases and J by 5 bases, with 4 bases between. Germline values: CDR1 GTSNPN, CDR2 SVGIG (reference sequence). The CDR3 is CAWSVRYGYTF. The CDR3, as DNA: TGTGCCTGGAGTGTGCGGTATGGCTACACCTTC.

The chain has TRBV6-5 and TRBJ1-2, with D possibly matching TRBD1 (5 bases). CDR3 length: 15 amino acids. The V end lost 0 bases, the J end lost 4 bases, and 12 bases lay between the germline ends. Per germline, CDR1 MNHEY and CDR2 SVGAGI. The CDR3 region is CASSYSGGGGYGYTF. The DNA of the CDR3 is TGTGCCAGCAGTTACTCGGGGGGGGGAGGCTATGGCTACACCTTC.

The chain couples TRBV6-2 or TRBV6-3 to TRBJ2-7; possible D gene TRBD1, 6 bases. Germline CDR1 MNHEY, CDR2 SVGEGT. Trimming shortened V by 0 bases and J by 4 bases, and 19 bases separated the two germline ends. The CDR3 is 17 residues long. CDR3 loop: CASSYSGTGRASYEQYF. For the CDR3, the DNA is TGTGCCAGCAGTTACTCCGGAACAGGGCGGGCCTCTTACGAGCAGTACTTC.

The V and J genes are TRBV9 and TRBJ1-2; no firm D call. Germline V gene lookup returns CDR1 SGDLS and CDR2 YYNGEE. CDR3 length: 13 residues. With 0 bases removed from V and 3 bases from J, the gap between germline ends came to 6 bases. The CDR3 DNA reads TGTGCCAGCAGCGTAGGGAGAGACTATGGCTACACCTTC. It specifies CASSVGRDYGYTF.

The J gene is TRBJ1-5, the V gene TRBV9, with TRBD1 matching 7 bases. Trimming took 4 bases from V and 3 from J; bases not matched to a gene: 7. The CDR3 totals 15 residues. The germline V gene has CDR1 SGDLS and CDR2 YYNGEE. CDR3 nucleotide sequence: TGTGCCAGCAGCAGGTCGGGACAGCTCAATCAGCCCCAGCATTTT. Translated: CASSRSGQLNQPQHF.